The rows below give T cell receptor beta chains drawn from one sample of a study of blood T cell repertoires in COVID-19. The method was immunoSEQ multiplex PCR; TCRdb's version includes in-frame clones alone and lacks a portion of them. The sample has about 170,000 clones, less than 85% seen once; the top ten hold roughly 12%. The sequenced material came from PBMCs or T cells enriched from blood (not recorded which). The origin of the receptors is a middle-aged man who had recovered from COVID-19. Each CDR3 is given with its conserved first and last residue. The D gene is left open where the match is weak. Not every row has a clone size; where given, it reads once, few, many or a size class.

TRBJ2-1 . TRBV9 . CASSTEGISYNEQFF TGTGCCAGCAGCACAGAAGGTATTTCCTACAATGAGCAGTTCTTC
TRBJ1-3 . TRBV7-2 TRBD1 CASSLGQGYTIYF TGTGCCAGCAGCTTAGGACAGGGATACACCATATATTTT
TRBJ1-2 . TRBV19 TRBD1 CASSMSRGQNYGYTF TGTGCCAGTAGTATGTCCAGGGGGCAGAACTATGGCTACACCTTC
TRBJ1-1 . TRBV29-1 . CSVGRGNTEAFF TGCAGCGTTGGGAGGGGGAACACTGAAGCTTTCTTT
TRBJ2-1 . TRBV24-1 TRBD2 CATSGGLAGANEQFF TGTGCCACCAGTGGGGGACTAGCGGGGGCCAATGAGCAGTTCTTC
TRBJ2-5 . TRBV21-1 . CASSNSTGEETQYF TGTGCCAGCAGCAATTCCACAGGGGAAGAGACCCAGTACTTC
TRBJ1-3 . TRBV25-1 . CASSEPGTVSGNTIYF TGTGCCAGCAGTGAACCAGGAACCGTCTCTGGAAACACCATATATTTT
TRBJ1-2 . TRBV6-5 . CASTPGVNYGYTF TGTGCCAGCACCCCGGGGGTGAACTATGGCTACACCTTC
TRBJ2-5 . TRBV4-2 TRBD1 CASSQAGTGSETQYF TGTGCCAGCAGCCAAGCTGGGACAGGGTCAGAGACCCAGTACTTC
TRBJ1-1 . TRBV12-3/TRBV12-4 . CASRGPTEAFF TGTGCCAGCAGGGGGCCCACTGAAGCTTTCTTT
TRBJ2-3 . TRBV18 TRBD1 CASSLRQGATDTQYF TGTGCCAGCTCCCTCCGACAGGGGGCTACAGATACGCAGTATTTT
TRBJ2-7 . TRBV4-2 TRBD2 CASSQGALAGGYEQYF TGTGCCAGCAGCCAAGGGGCCCTAGCGGGGGGGTACGAGCAGTACTTC
TRBJ2-7 . TRBV3-1/TRBV3-2 . CASSQQGSYEQYF TGTGCCAGCAGCCAACAGGGATCCTACGAGCAGTACTTC
TRBJ2-7 . TRBV7-9 TRBD2 CASSPGLAGGRYEQYF TGTGCCAGCAGCCCTGGACTAGCGGGGGGGAGGTACGAGCAGTACTTC
TRBJ2-2 . TRBV6-5 . CASSLEEGVTGELFF TGTGCCAGCAGCCTCGAGGAGGGCGTCACCGGGGAGCTGTTTTTT
TRBJ2-3 . TRBV9 TRBD2 CASSLRGALAGSTDTQYF TGTGCCAGCAGCCTCAGAGGGGCCCTAGCGGGGAGCACAGATACGCAGTATTTT
TRBJ1-5 . TRBV9 . CASSTGKENNQPQHF TGTGCCAGCAGCACAGGGAAGGAGAACAATCAGCCCCAGCATTTT
TRBJ1-3 . TRBV9 . CASSVDGSSGNTIYF TGTGCCAGCAGCGTAGATGGCAGCTCTGGAAACACCATATATTTT
TRBJ1-2 . TRBV9 TRBD1 CASKDRANYGYTF TGTGCCAGCAAGGACAGGGCTAACTATGGCTACACCTTC
TRBJ2-3 . TRBV11-2 . CASNPRSVTARDTQYF TGTGCCAGCAATCCTAGGTCGGTGACAGCCCGAGATACGCAGTATTTT
TRBJ1-4 . TRBV4-1 . CASSQEGGFREKLFF TGCGCCAGCAGCCAAGAAGGAGGGTTTCGTGAAAAACTGTTTTTT
TRBJ2-3 . TRBV7-8 . CASEGRTNTDTQYF TGTGCCAGCGAAGGGAGGACTAACACAGATACGCAGTATTTT
TRBJ2-1 few TRBV2 . CASSEFPAQGRRSSYNEQFF TGTGCCAGCAGTGAATTTCCGGCACAGGGCCGGAGGAGCTCCTACAATGAGCAGTTCTTC
TRBJ1-2 few TRBV6-5 TRBD1 CASSYSAGQGNYGYTF TGTGCCAGCAGTTACTCGGCGGGACAGGGTAACTATGGCTACACCTTC
TRBJ1-6 . TRBV7-2 . CASSLGPLGSPLHF TGTGCCAGCAGCTTAGGTCCTCTAGGTTCACCCCTCCACTTT
TRBJ1-5 . TRBV19 TRBD1 CASSRGPNQPQHF TGTGCCAGTAGCAGGGGGCCCAATCAGCCCCAGCATTTT
TRBJ1-2 once TRBV6-6 . CASRHAGRGYTF TGTGCCAGCAGACACGCAGGGCGGGGCTACACCTTC
TRBJ1-5 . TRBV30 . CAWSVTLNSNQPQHF TGTGCCTGGAGTGTCACCCTAAATAGCAATCAGCCCCAGCATTTT
TRBJ2-1 . TRBV19 . CASSMRGVGVNEQFF TGTGCCAGTAGTATGCGGGGAGTTGGGGTGAATGAGCAGTTCTTC
TRBJ2-1 . TRBV7-2 TRBD2 CASSSTSGSNNEQFF TGTGCCAGCAGCTCGACTAGCGGGTCGAACAATGAGCAGTTCTTC
TRBJ1-6 . TRBV7-6 TRBD1 CASSSGTAPFGNSPLHF TGTGCCAGCAGCTCCGGGACAGCGCCTTTTGGTAATTCACCCCTCCACTTT
TRBJ1-2 . TRBV9 . CASSVRDTENYGYTF TGTGCCAGCAGCGTCCGGGACACAGAAAACTATGGCTACACCTTC
TRBJ1-1 . TRBV18 . CASSPQAEGSEAFF TGTGCCAGCTCACCACAAGCGGAGGGTTCTGAAGCTTTCTTT
TRBJ1-1 . TRBV9 . CASSRRDTEAFF TGTGCCAGCAGCAGACGGGACACTGAAGCTTTCTTT
TRBJ2-7 . TRBV7-8 . CASSSGVSYEQYF TGTGCCAGCAGCTCAGGGGTCTCCTACGAGCAGTACTTC
TRBJ1-1 once TRBV19 . CASSMTGNTEAFF TGTGCCAGTAGTATGACAGGGAACACTGAAGCTTTCTTT
TRBJ2-3 . TRBV7-3 . CASSLGLGGYLTDTQYF TGTGCCAGCAGCCTGGGGCTTGGTGGTTATCTCACAGATACGCAGTATTTT
TRBJ1-2 . TRBV7-2 TRBD1 CASSLVDRVGYTF TGTGCCAGCAGCTTAGTGGACAGGGTCGGCTACACCTTC
TRBJ1-5 . TRBV7-2 . CASSQTGVGSNQPQHF TGTGCCAGCAGCCAAACCGGGGTAGGCAGCAATCAGCCCCAGCATTTT
TRBJ1-6 . TRBV3-1/TRBV3-2 . CASSQNRAVSPLHF TGTGCCAGCAGCCAAAACAGGGCCGTTTCACCCCTCCACTTT
TRBJ1-2 . TRBV4-2 TRBD1 CASSPDRGGYGYTF TGTGCCAGCAGCCCGGACAGGGGAGGGTATGGCTACACCTTC
TRBJ2-2 few TRBV7-8 . CASRGSTGELFF TGTGCCAGCAGGGGGAGCACCGGGGAGCTGTTTTTT
TRBJ1-5 . TRBV30 . CAWSAPGQPQHF TGTGCCTGGAGTGCCCCAGGTCAGCCCCAGCATTTT
TRBJ2-3 . TRBV6-1 . CASSEPGGTDTQYF TGTGCCAGCAGTGAACCGGGGGGCACAGATACGCAGTATTTT
TRBJ1-2 . TRBV7-3 TRBD1 CASSLRGGQASYGYTF TGTGCCAGCAGCCTAAGAGGCGGACAGGCCTCCTATGGCTACACCTTC
TRBJ1-3 few TRBV9 TRBD1 CASSASTGAGNTIYF TGTGCCAGCAGCGCCTCGACAGGGGCTGGAAACACCATATATTTT